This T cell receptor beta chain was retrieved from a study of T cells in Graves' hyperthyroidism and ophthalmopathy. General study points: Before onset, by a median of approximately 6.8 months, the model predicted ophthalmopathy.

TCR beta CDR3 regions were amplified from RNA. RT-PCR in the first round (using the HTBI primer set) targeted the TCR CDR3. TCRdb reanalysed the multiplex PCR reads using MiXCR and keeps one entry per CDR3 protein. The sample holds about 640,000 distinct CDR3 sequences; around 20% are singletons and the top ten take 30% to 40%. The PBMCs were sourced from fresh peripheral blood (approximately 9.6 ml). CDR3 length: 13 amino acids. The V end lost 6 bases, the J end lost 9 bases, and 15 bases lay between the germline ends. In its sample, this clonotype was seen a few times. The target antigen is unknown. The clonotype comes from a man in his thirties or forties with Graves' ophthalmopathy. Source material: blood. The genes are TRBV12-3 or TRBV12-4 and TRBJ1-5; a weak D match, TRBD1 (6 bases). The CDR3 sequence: CASRLTQGGPQHF. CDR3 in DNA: TGTGCCAGCAGGCTAACACAGGGAGGGCCCCAGCATTTT.